Listed here are 26 T cell receptor beta chains from one sample, sequenced in a study of T-cell reconstitution after alpha-beta-depleted transplantation in children. Unique molecular identifiers tagged the TCRbeta library. TCRdb ran MiXCR on the PCR reads and lists one entry per CDR3 protein. There are about 640,000 distinct CDR3 sequences in the sample; around 16% occur only once, and approximately 1% lies in the top ten. The specimen was PBMCs from the stem cell graft donor, collected from the stem cell graft. The receptors shown here come from a human donor who donated a stem cell graft to a child with acute myeloid leukemia.

The chain uses TRBV7-6 and TRBJ2-1; D is perhaps TRBD2 (5 bases). With 5 bases removed from V and 5 bases from J, the gap between germline ends came to 16 bases. From germline, CDR1 is SGHVS and CDR2 FNYEAQ. The length of the CDR3 is 15 residues. CDR3 sequence: CASSPPPGWDNEQFF. The CDR3 region has the DNA TGTGCCAGCAGCCCCCCCCCGGGATGGGACAATGAGCAGTTCTTC.

This clonotype occurred many times. The CDR3 sequence is CSAYERASSYNEQFF. The CDR3 DNA reads TGCAGTGCCTACGAGAGGGCGAGCTCCTACAATGAGCAGTTCTTC. The chain uses TRBV20-1 and TRBJ2-1, with D possibly TRBD2 on 5 matching bases. Per germline, CDR1 DFQATT and CDR2 SNEGSKA (reference sequence). The CDR3 is 15 amino acids. Trimming pared 6 bases from V and 0 bases from J, leaving 15 bases between.

There are many counts of this clonotype. This chain uses TRBV20-1 with TRBJ1-3, with 7 bases aligning to TRBD1. The junction had 1 base not matched to a gene; V was cut back by 5 bases and J by 0 bases. In germline, CDR1 is DFQATT, CDR2 SNEGSKA (reference sequence). CDR3 length: 13 residues. The CDR3: CSARDSSGNTIYF. DNA of the CDR3: TGCAGTGCTCGGGACAGCTCTGGAAACACCATATATTTT.

This clonotype was counted ten times or more. V gene TRBV12-3 or TRBV12-4 combines with J gene TRBJ2-1, with D perhaps assigned TRBD1 or TRBD2 (6 bases each). The CDR3 loop spans 14 amino acids. V was clipped by 5 bases and J by 9 bases, with 17 bases between them. In DNA, the CDR3 is TGTGCCAGCAGTGTCCCGGGGGCTGGGGGTGAGCAGTTCTTC. It encodes CASSVPGAGGEQFF.

The rearrangement joins TRBV6-5 to TRBJ2-5; D tentatively reads TRBD1 or TRBD2 (5 bases each). CDR1 and CDR2 from the germline V gene are MNHEY and SVGAGI. The length of the CDR3 is 16 residues. The V end lost 0 bases, the J end lost 4 bases, and 15 bases lay between the germline ends. The CDR3 spells CASSYSRGARGETQYF. The CDR3 DNA follows: TGTGCCAGCAGTTACTCGAGAGGGGCGAGGGGAGAGACCCAGTACTTC.

The genes are TRBV12-3 or TRBV12-4 and TRBJ2-5, with D perhaps TRBD2 (6 bases). V shed 1 base and J shed 5 bases, with 11 bases lying between them. This CDR3 has 14 amino acids. The CDR3 sequence: CASSLVGGEETQYF. CDR3 bases: TGTGCCAGCAGTTTAGTGGGCGGGGAGGAGACCCAGTACTTC.

The chain's CDR3 is CASRVEGAFYEQYF. The CDR3 nucleotides are TGTGCCAGCAGAGTCGAGGGGGCATTCTACGAGCAGTACTTC. This chain connects TRBV12-3 or TRBV12-4 to TRBJ2-7; 7 bases map to TRBD1. The ends lost 6 bases at V and 3 bases at J; junction bases unmatched: 8. The CDR3 has 14 residues.

This clonotype was counted once. The CDR3 nucleotides are TGTGCCACCAGCAGAGATTACCCAGGGTCCGAAGCTTTCTTT. This sequence encodes CATSRDYPGSEAFF. The V and J genes are TRBV15 and TRBJ1-1; a possible D gene is TRBD1 (5 bases). Germline V gene lookup returns CDR1 LNHNV and CDR2 YYDKDF (reference sequence). The CDR3 is 14 amino acids. V lost 0 bases, J lost 8 bases, and 13 bases lay in between.

There are a few counts of this clonotype. CDR3 nucleotides: TGTGCCAGCAGCTCAAATCGTGGGACATTTCTACCGAACACTGAAGCTTTCTTT. The encoded protein is CASSSNRGTFLPNTEAFF. V is TRBV11-2 and J is TRBJ1-1, with D possibly matching TRBD1 (6 bases). Trimming left V 4 bases short and J 1 base short, with 22 bases between. Germline CDR1 is SGHAT and CDR2 is FQNNGV. The CDR3 is 18 amino acids.

The V and J genes are TRBV4-3 and TRBJ2-7, with 9 bases matching TRBD2. V shed 4 bases and J 3 bases; nucleotides not matched to a gene: 10. Germline V lookup: CDR1 LGHNA, CDR2 YSLEER. This CDR3 has 16 amino acids. The CDR3 region has the DNA TGCGCCAGCAGCCCAGGACTAGCGCAGGGGTACTACGAGCAGTACTTC. It is translated as CASSPGLAQGYYEQYF.

In its sample, this clonotype was seen a few times. This chain joins TRBV15 and TRBJ1-1; D is unresolved. Trimming cost V 5 bases and J 4 bases, with 11 bases left between them. This CDR3 is built from 13 residues. The germline CDR1 and CDR2 sequences are LNHNV and YYDKDF (reference sequence). The CDR3 nucleotides read TGTGCCACCAGCTTGAGAGGGAGCACTGAAGCTTTCTTT. Protein product: CATSLRGSTEAFF.

This clonotype was seen ten or more times. The chain recombines TRBV20-1 with TRBJ2-3; a possible D gene is TRBD2 (5 bases). Germline V gene data show CDR1 as DFQATT and CDR2 as SNEGSKA (reference sequence). There are 14 residues in the CDR3. Trimming pared 0 bases from V and 4 bases from J, leaving 11 bases between. The CDR3 DNA reads as TGCAGTGCTAGAGATCTCGGAGGAGCAGATACGCAGTATTTT. Its translation: CSARDLGGADTQYF.

This clonotype showed up just a few times. The chain combines TRBV4-3 with TRBJ2-6; 10 nucleotides agree with TRBD1. Unmatched junction bases numbered 3, after V lost 2 bases and J lost 2 bases. Germline V gives CDR1 LGHNA, CDR2 YSLEER. This CDR3 is 17 amino acids long. DNA for the CDR3: TGCGCCAGCAGCCAAAGACAGGGGGCGGCTGGGGCCAACGTCCTGACTTTC. Protein: CASSQRQGAAGANVLTF.

This rearrangement joins TRBV27 to TRBJ1-5; tentatively, D is TRBD1 (5 bases). Germline CDR1 and CDR2: MNHEY and SMNVEV (reference sequence). CDR3 length equals 15 residues. Trimming took 0 bases from V and 5 from J, leaving 11 bases between them. CDR3 sequence (DNA): TGTGCCAGCAGTTTATCCGGCCAGACAGATCAGCCCCAGCATTTT. It encodes CASSLSGQTDQPQHF.

The chain combines TRBV20-1 with TRBJ2-2; D uncertain. Per germline, CDR1 DFQATT and CDR2 SNEGSKA (reference sequence). Trimming shortened V by 5 bases and J by 3 bases, and 19 bases separated the two germline ends. The length of the CDR3 is 16 residues. CDR3 region: CSALSAGGRDTGELFF. The CDR3 bases are TGCAGTGCTCTCAGCGCCGGCGGTCGCGACACCGGGGAGCTGTTTTTT.

The chain is built from TRBV5-1 and TRBJ1-1; D unclear. CDR3 length equals 12 residues. Germline-derived CDR1 and CDR2 are SGHRS and YFSETQ. The V and J ends lost 5 bases and 6 bases respectively, with 11 bases between them. CDR3 nucleotide sequence: TGCGCCAGCAGGCTGGCGAGATCTGAAGCTTTCTTT. Encoded protein: CASRLARSEAFF. The entire variable domain, with the rest obtained from reference TRBV5-1 and TRBJ1-1, is as follows: KAGVTQTPRYLIKTRGQQVTLSCSPISGHRSVSWYQQTPGQGLQFLFEYFSETQRNKGNFPGRFSGRQFSNSRSEMNVSTLELGDSALYLCASRLARSEAFFGQGTRLTVV.

This clonotype appeared a few times. The rearrangement uses TRBV6-1 and TRBJ2-4; the D gene is possibly TRBD1 (8 bases). Germline lookup yields CDR1 MNHNS and CDR2 SASEGT. The CDR3 runs to 16 residues. The V gene lost 3 bases and the J gene lost 2 bases, with 14 bases spanning the gap. CDR3: CASSDTGGGTKNIQYF. The CDR3 region has the DNA TGTGCCAGCAGTGACACAGGGGGGGGAACCAAAAACATTCAGTACTTC.

This clonotype was observed a few times. V is TRBV4-1 and J is TRBJ2-5; TRBD1 matches at 9 bases. Germline V lookup: CDR1 MGHRA, CDR2 YSYEKL. J lost 0 bases, V lost 0 bases, and 8 bases had no gene match. The CDR3 runs 18 residues. The CDR3 sequence is CASSQEMFGTGHQETQYF. The CDR3 nucleotides are TGCGCCAGCAGCCAAGAGATGTTTGGGACAGGGCACCAAGAGACCCAGTACTTC.

This clonotype was seen a few times. The rearrangement joins TRBV5-1 to TRBJ2-1, with 11 bases that match TRBD2. The trim removed 7 bases at V and 10 bases at J, leaving 13 bases unmatched. The length of the CDR3 is 15 residues. Looked up from germline, CDR1 is SGHRS and CDR2 is YFSETQ. As DNA, the CDR3 is TGCGCCAGCGGCTGGACAGATAGCGGGGGGGGCGAGCAGTTCTTC. It encodes CASGWTDSGGGEQFF.

In its sample, this clonotype was seen a few times. The J gene is TRBJ2-1, the V gene TRBV12-3 or TRBV12-4; 10 nucleotides align to TRBD1. V dropped 6 bases and J dropped 5; count of bases not matched to a gene: 10. The CDR3 sequence is 16 residues long. CDR3 in DNA: TGTGCCAGCAGCTCCTTCGACAGGGGGCGCAACAATGAGCAGTTCTTC. It codes for CASSSFDRGRNNEQFF.

This clonotype appeared many times. The V gene is TRBV7-6, the J gene TRBJ1-3, with D hard to call. The germline gives CDR1 SGHVS, CDR2 FNYEAQ. Trimming pared 1 base from V and 4 bases from J, leaving 14 bases between. CDR3 length equals 16 residues. The CDR3 protein is CASSLVEADGGNTIYF. DNA of the CDR3: TGTGCCAGCAGCTTAGTTGAGGCAGACGGAGGAAACACCATATATTTT.

Only a few counts were recorded for this clonotype. This rearrangement joins TRBV15 to TRBJ2-1; 9 bases agree with TRBD2. CDR1 and CDR2 from the germline V gene are LNHNV and YYDKDF (reference sequence). Trimming removed 8 bases from V and 2 bases from J; junction bases left unmatched: 1. CDR3 length equals 13 residues. Written as DNA, the CDR3 is TGTGCCACCGCGGGGGGGCCCTACAATGAGCAGTTCTTC. This gives the protein CATAGGPYNEQFF.

This clonotype was seen more than once but under ten times. The chain carries TRBV27 and TRBJ2-3; D might be TRBD2 (5 bases). This CDR3 comprises 15 residues. V lost 0 bases, J lost 3 bases, and 10 bases lay in between. Per germline, CDR1 MNHEY and CDR2 SMNVEV (reference sequence). The CDR3 DNA reads TGTGCCAGCAGTTTATCGAGGGCGAGGACAGATACGCAGTATTTT. Its translation: CASSLSRARTDTQYF.

This clonotype was detected a few times. The V call is TRBV13, the J call TRBJ1-2, with a weak D call TRBD1 (6 bases). This CDR3 contains 13 residues. Trimming left V 5 bases short and J 7 bases short, with 14 bases between. Germline CDR1 PRHDT, CDR2 FYEKMQ (reference sequence). The CDR3 DNA sequence: TGTGCCAGCAGCCAACTCACAGGGTTTGGCTACACCTTC. As protein: CASSQLTGFGYTF.

The gene calls are TRBV27 and TRBJ2-5; a weak D match, TRBD1 (5 bases). Trimming left V 3 bases short and J 4 bases short, with 9 bases between. Germline V gene lookup returns CDR1 MNHEY and CDR2 SMNVEV (reference sequence). The CDR3 has 13 residues. CDR3 sequence: CASSLAQGETQYF. The CDR3 nucleotides are TGTGCCAGCAGTTTGGCTCAGGGAGAGACCCAGTACTTC.

V gene TRBV9 combines with J gene TRBJ2-7, with 8 bases lining up with TRBD1. Looked up from germline, CDR1 is SGDLS and CDR2 is YYNGEE. This CDR3 has 15 residues. With V trimmed by 0 bases and J by 6 bases, 8 bases remained unmatched. The CDR3 reads CASSVGAGGSAEQYF. The DNA for the CDR3 is TGTGCCAGCAGCGTAGGGGCAGGGGGCTCAGCCGAGCAGTACTTC.